The 20 T cell receptor beta chains below were found in one sample sequenced in a study of Graves' ophthalmopathy and Graves' hyperthyroidism. CDR3 regions of TCR beta were amplified from RNA transcripts. An initial RT-PCR round employing HTBI primers preceded a second-round multiplex PCR. Each CDR3 protein gets one entry after TCRdb re-called the multiplex PCR reads with MiXCR. The data show a few hundred thousand distinct CDR3 sequences, 15% to 20% seen once. Sequenced sample: peripheral blood. The receptors derive from a woman between 18 and 29 years old with Graves' ophthalmopathy.

In this sample, this clonotype turned up many times. The chain has TRBV19 and TRBJ1-5; tentatively, D is TRBD1 (5 bases). V was cut by 7 bases and J by 4 bases, with 17 bases left in between. CDR1 is LNHDA and CDR2 is SQIVND in the germline V gene (reference sequence). This CDR3 is 15 amino acids long. The CDR3 sequence is CASMKGGRVNQPQHF. Here the CDR3 DNA reads TGTGCCAGTATGAAGGGTGGCAGGGTTAATCAGCCCCAGCATTTT.

The sample holds many counts of this clonotype. The rearrangement uses TRBV29-1 and TRBJ1-1, with TRBD1 identical over 9 bases. This CDR3 is built from 17 residues. The germline V gene has CDR1 SQVTM and CDR2 ANQGSEA. The trim removed 8 bases at V and 0 bases at J, leaving 16 bases unmatched. CDR3 coding DNA: TGCAGCCCTACCCTAGTCCGGGACAGGGAAATGAACACTGAAGCTTTCTTT. Translating it yields CSPTLVRDREMNTEAFF.

This clonotype was counted at least ten times. The chain has TRBV7-9 and TRBJ2-7, with 8 bases lining up with TRBD2. CDR3 size: 13 residues. J was trimmed by 6 bases and V by 5 bases; bases with no gene match: 6. Germline CDR1 is SEHNR and CDR2 is FQNEAQ (reference sequence). CDR3 DNA: TGTGCCAGCAGCCAAGGGGCGGGGGGCGAGCAGTACTTC. Translation gives CASSQGAGGEQYF.

The chain recombines TRBV6-5 with TRBJ2-5; 9 nucleotides agree with TRBD2. Looked up from germline, CDR1 is MNHEY and CDR2 is SVGAGI. This CDR3 region has 14 residues. The J segment lost 4 bases and the V segment lost 4 bases, leaving 4 bases of the junction unmatched. As DNA, the CDR3 is TGTGCCAGCAGTTTAGCGGGGGAGAGAGAGACCCAGTACTTC. It encodes CASSLAGERETQYF.

The rearrangement joins TRBV7-8 to TRBJ2-7; 8 nucleotides align to TRBD1. V shed 5 bases, J shed 4 bases, and the junction held 16 bases outside the gene matches. Per the germline V gene, CDR1 is SGHVS and CDR2 is FQNEAQ. CDR3 length equals 17 residues. CDR3 bases: TGTGCCAGCAGCATACAAACCTTAGGGCAGGGGGCATACGAGCAGTACTTC. The encoded protein is CASSIQTLGQGAYEQYF.

This clonotype was counted at least ten times. V and J are TRBV28 and TRBJ2-7; D may be TRBD2 (5 bases). CDR3 length: 15 amino acids. V was shortened by 4 bases and J by 6 bases, with 19 bases between the two germline ends. The germline V gene has CDR1 MDHEN and CDR2 SYDVKM. The chain's CDR3 is CASSSPTRLASEQYF. Written as DNA, the CDR3 is TGTGCCAGCAGTTCACCCACGAGGCTAGCAAGCGAGCAGTACTTC.

This chain uses TRBV6-1 with TRBJ2-7; TRBD2 agrees at 8 bases. The germline V gene encodes CDR1 MNHNS and CDR2 SASEGT. J lost 3 bases, V lost 8 bases, and 9 bases had no gene match. This CDR3 spans 14 amino acids. The CDR3 coding sequence is TGTGCCAGCCGGTCGGCAGCGGGAGTCTACGAGCAGTACTTC. Translation gives CASRSAAGVYEQYF.

This clonotype has just a few counts. V gene TRBV4-3 combines with J gene TRBJ1-6; D is possibly TRBD1 (6 bases). The CDR3 totals 19 residues. Trimming removed 0 bases from V and 0 bases from J, with 15 bases in between. Germline V gene sequence: CDR1 LGHNA, CDR2 YSLEER. The CDR3 loop is CASSQEGATRGSYNSPLHF. The CDR3 DNA follows: TGCGCCAGCAGCCAAGAGGGGGCGACGAGGGGCTCCTATAATTCACCCCTCCACTTT.

The sample holds many counts of this clonotype. The genes are TRBV29-1 and TRBJ1-1; D gene unclear. This CDR3 has 14 amino acids. Germline CDR1 SQVTM, CDR2 ANQGSEA. The ends were cut back, 0 bases at V and 4 bases at J, with 12 bases in the middle. The CDR3 DNA sequence: TGCAGCGTTGAAGATCTGATTAATTTCACTGAAGCTTTCTTT. Protein sequence: CSVEDLINFTEAFF.

The chain joins TRBV27 to TRBJ2-7, with 7 bases matching TRBD1. Germline V gene sequence: CDR1 MNHEY, CDR2 SMNVEV (reference sequence). Trimming removed 5 bases from V and 2 bases from J; junction bases left unmatched: 9. The CDR3 extends over 15 amino acids. The CDR3 loop reads CASSINRDSPYEQYF. The CDR3 DNA reads as TGTGCCAGCAGTATAAACCGGGACAGTCCCTACGAGCAGTACTTC.

This clonotype occurred many times. This chain connects TRBV19 to TRBJ1-2; 8 nucleotides align to TRBD1. V was pared by 3 bases and J by 5 bases, with 2 bases of the junction left unmatched. Per the germline V gene, CDR1 is LNHDA and CDR2 is SQIVND (reference sequence). The CDR3 has 13 amino acids. DNA of the CDR3: TGTGCCAGTAGTATCCGACAGGGGTATGGCTACACCTTC. Its protein is CASSIRQGYGYTF.

This clonotype was found many times. This chain joins TRBV12-3 or TRBV12-4 and TRBJ1-5; D is unclear. V shed 1 base and J shed 0 bases, with 4 bases lying between them. This CDR3 contains 14 residues. In DNA, the CDR3 is TGTGCCAGCAGTTTAGAAATTAGCAATCAGCCCCAGCATTTT. As protein: CASSLEISNQPQHF.

This clonotype was counted many times. The chain joins TRBV7-3 to TRBJ2-7; D might be TRBD1 (5 bases). This CDR3 comprises 14 residues. V shed 5 bases and J shed 7 bases, with 18 bases lying between them. The germline V gene has CDR1 SGHTA and CDR2 FQGTGA. The CDR3 loop reads CASSQGGEQEEQYF. CDR3 nucleotides: TGTGCCAGCAGCCAGGGCGGAGAGCAGGAAGAGCAGTACTTC.

This clonotype was counted ten times or more. V and J are TRBV10-3 and TRBJ1-5, with a tentative D call TRBD1 (5 bases). The germline V gene has CDR1 ENHRY and CDR2 SYGVKD. V lost 0 bases and J lost 4, with 7 bases in between. The CDR3 consists of 14 residues. The CDR3 region has the DNA TGTGCCATCAGTGAGTCGTCAGGGAATCAGCCCCAGCATTTT. The encoded protein is CAISESSGNQPQHF.

With respect to this clonotype: A read error may explain this, as a much larger clone is one base away. V usage is TRBV9 and J usage is TRBJ2-6; tentatively, D is TRBD2 (6 bases). CDR3 length equals 16 residues. Germline CDR1 reads SGDLS; CDR2 reads YYNGEE. DNA of the CDR3: TGTGTCAGCAGCCTCGCGACTAGCTCTGGGGCCAACGTCCTGACTTTC. Translation gives CVSSLATSSGANVLTF. Looking up the rest from reference TRBV9 and TRBJ2-6 gives the full variable domain: DSGVTQTPKHLITATGQRVTLRCSPRSGDLSVYWYQQSLDQGLQFLIQYYNGEERAKGNILERFSAQQFPDLHSELNLSSLELGDSALYFCVSSLATSSGANVLTFGAGSRLTVL.

There are many counts of this clonotype. The chain recombines TRBV20-1 with TRBJ2-5; D is ambiguous. Trimming pared 1 base from V and 5 bases from J, leaving 5 bases between. The CDR3 consists of 11 residues. CDR1 DFQATT and CDR2 SNEGSKA come from the germline V gene (reference sequence). DNA of the CDR3: TGCAGTGCTAGAGCAGTGGAGACCCAGTACTTC. Its translation is CSARAVETQYF.

This clonotype showed up many times. The CDR3 bases are TGTGCCAGCAGCCCTCCACCCGGCGCTAATTCACCCCTCCACTTT. It translates to CASSPPPGANSPLHF. This chain uses TRBV28 with TRBJ1-6; no clear D. This CDR3 spans 15 amino acids. The V end was cut by 6 bases, the J end by 6 bases, with 15 bases between. The V gene's germline CDR1 is MDHEN and CDR2 SYDVKM.

This clonotype was found many times. This chain joins TRBV27 and TRBJ1-5; tentatively, D is TRBD1 (5 bases). This CDR3 contains 15 residues. CDR1 is MNHEY, CDR2 SMNVEV, per germline (reference sequence). With 4 bases removed from V and 1 base from J, the gap between germline ends came to 11 bases. The CDR3 sequence: CASSSQGRSNQPQHF. CDR3 nucleotides: TGTGCCAGCAGTTCTCAGGGACGGAGCAATCAGCCCCAGCATTTT.

This clonotype was seen repeatedly, ten times or more. The rearrangement links TRBV6-2 or TRBV6-3 to TRBJ1-2, with 8 bases lining up with TRBD1. J gave up 7 bases and V 4 bases, and 14 bases lay outside the gene matches. The CDR3 totals 16 residues. CDR1 MNHEY and CDR2 SVGEGT come from the germline V gene. The DNA of the CDR3 is TGTGCCAGCAGTTCTCCACACTTCAGAGACAGGGGTGGCTACACCTTC. Its protein product is CASSSPHFRDRGGYTF.

This chain connects TRBV6-2 or TRBV6-3 to TRBJ2-7, with D maybe TRBD1 (5 bases). Germline V gene data show CDR1 as MNHEY and CDR2 as SVGEGT. This CDR3 is 14 amino acids long. Trimming stripped 7 bases from V and 5 bases from J, with 18 bases between. Written as DNA, the CDR3 is TGTGCCAGCAAGGGGTCAGGAGCTCTCCACGAGCAGTACTTC. Its translation is CASKGSGALHEQYF.